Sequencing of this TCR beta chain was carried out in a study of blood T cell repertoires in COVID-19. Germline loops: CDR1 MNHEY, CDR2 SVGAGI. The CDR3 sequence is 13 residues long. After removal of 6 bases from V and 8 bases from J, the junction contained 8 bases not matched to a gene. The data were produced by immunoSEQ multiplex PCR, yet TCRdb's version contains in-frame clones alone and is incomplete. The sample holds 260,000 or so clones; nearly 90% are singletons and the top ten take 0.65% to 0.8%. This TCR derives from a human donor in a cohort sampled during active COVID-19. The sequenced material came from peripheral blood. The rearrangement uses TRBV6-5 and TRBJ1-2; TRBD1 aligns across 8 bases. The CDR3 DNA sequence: TGTGCCAGCAGCCTGACAGGGGCCGGGGGCTACACCTTC. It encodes CASSLTGAGGYTF.